This T cell receptor (beta chain) was profiled in a study of T-cell reconstitution after alpha-beta-depleted transplantation in children. On this clonotype itself: Antigen specificity is unknown.

Study findings and constraints: By one year post-transplant, T-cell counts and diversity largely arose from T cells that were newly produced. Some patients owed their high day-60 TCRbeta diversity to surviving recipient T cells and thymic progenitors. The origin of alpha-beta T cells about two months after transplant was reportedly several hundred expanded graft clones.

Preparation of the TCRbeta library was carried out with unique molecular identifiers. MiXCR, applied by TCRdb to the PCR reads, yields one record per CDR3 protein. The sample includes approximately 630,000 distinct CDR3 sequences, around 13% of them seen just once. The length of the CDR3 is 15 residues. In germline, CDR1 is DFQATT, CDR2 SNEGSKA (reference sequence). V was cut by 5 bases and J by 4 bases, with 17 bases left in between. This sequence joins TRBV20-1 and TRBJ2-2; D may be TRBD1 or TRBD2 (5 bases each). The specimen comprised PBMCs, sampled before TCRalphabeta/CD19-depleted stem cell transplant. This clonotype was obtained from a girl aged 2 to 10 with congenital amegakaryocytic thrombocytopenia, due to receive a stem cell transplant. The CDR3 reads CSAVRGDRVTGELFF. In DNA, the CDR3 is TGCAGTGCTGTAAGAGGGGACCGTGTCACCGGGGAGCTGTTTTTT.